The 25 T cell receptor beta chains listed next were all sequenced from one sample in a study of T-cell reconstitution after alpha-beta-depleted transplantation in children. Using unique molecular identifiers, the investigators prepared the TCRbeta library. One entry per CDR3 protein, called by TCRdb with MiXCR from the PCR reads. Of 450,000 to 500,000 distinct CDR3 sequences listed, about an eighth are singletons. The source was PBMCs from the stem cell graft donor, collected from the stem cell graft. Receptors were obtained from a human donor who donated a stem cell graft to a child with combined immunodeficiency.

This clonotype was picked up many times. An end of the junction does not agree with germline; a read error may underlie this. This chain links TRBV27 with TRBJ2-1; TRBD2 aligns across 14 bases. The V gene's germline CDR1 is MNHEY and CDR2 SMNVEV (reference sequence). This CDR3 has 15 amino acids. CDR3 DNA sequence: TGTGCCAGCAGTTCCGGGACTAGCGGGAGATATGAGCACTTCTTC. Its translation is CASSSGTSGRYEHFF.

The V gene is TRBV3-1, the J gene TRBJ2-3; D is undetermined. Germline V gene data show CDR1 as LGHDT and CDR2 as YNNKEL (reference sequence). Trimming removed 2 bases at V and 2 bases at J, with 8 bases between. This CDR3 spans 14 amino acids. The CDR3 DNA follows: TGTGCCAGCAGCCAACTACCAGACACAGATACGCAGTATTTT. It translates to CASSQLPDTDTQYF.

There are many counts of this clonotype. The rearrangement links TRBV20-1 to TRBJ2-1, with D perhaps TRBD1 or TRBD2 (5 bases each). The CDR3 extends over 16 amino acids. V shed 0 bases and J shed 6 bases, with 18 bases lying between them. Germline CDR1 and CDR2: DFQATT and SNEGSKA (reference sequence). CDR3 sequence: CSARDRGRGVVNEQFF. The CDR3 region has the DNA TGCAGTGCTAGAGATAGGGGAAGAGGGGTCGTCAATGAGCAGTTCTTC.

The rearrangement uses TRBV5-1 and TRBJ1-4; D unresolved. This CDR3 contains 14 residues. CDR1 is SGHRS and CDR2 is YFSETQ in the germline V gene. Between the trimmed V and J ends, which lost 1 base and 8 bases, there was a span of 12 bases. The CDR3 DNA reads as TGCGCCAGCAGCTTGAACATTGATGAAGAAAAACTGTTTTTT. The encoded protein is CASSLNIDEEKLFF. Full variable domain (remainder filled in from reference TRBV5-1 and TRBJ1-4): KAGVTQTPRYLIKTRGQQVTLSCSPISGHRSVSWYQQTPGQGLQFLFEYFSETQRNKGNFPGRFSGRQFSNSRSEMNVSTLELGDSALYLCASSLNIDEEKLFFGSGTQLSVL.

The chain is built from TRBV11-1 and TRBJ2-5; D ambiguous. Trimming took off 5 bases at V and 2 bases at J, with 6 bases between the two ends. Germline-derived CDR1 and CDR2 are SGHAT and FQDESV (reference sequence). The length of the CDR3 is 12 residues. CDR3 in amino acids: CASSRRQETQYF. CDR3 sequence (DNA): TGTGCCAGCAGCCGCCGGCAAGAGACCCAGTACTTC.

This clonotype came up a few times. The chain couples TRBV7-9 to TRBJ2-7, with D perhaps TRBD2 (5 bases). This CDR3 region has 14 residues. Germline V gene lookup returns CDR1 SEHNR and CDR2 FQNEAQ (reference sequence). Trimming left V 7 bases short and J 1 base short, with 14 bases between. The CDR3 region has the DNA TGTGCCAGCAAGGTAGGCGGCGGGTCCTACGAGCAGTACTTC. Translation: CASKVGGGSYEQYF.

In its sample, this clonotype was seen a few times. V is TRBV24-1 and J is TRBJ2-3; D possibly corresponds to TRBD1 (6 bases). The CDR3 totals 15 residues. Trimming left V 3 bases short and J 6 bases short, with 15 bases between. Germline V gene sequence: CDR1 KGHDR, CDR2 SFDVKD. The CDR3 is CATSDPNRVGDTQYF. The CDR3 nucleotides are TGTGCCACCAGTGATCCGAACAGGGTCGGCGATACGCAGTATTTT.

The chain couples TRBV4-3 to TRBJ2-7, with 9 positions matching TRBD1. Trimming at V came to 0 bases and at J to 4 bases, leaving 7 bases not matched to a gene. Germline CDR1 and CDR2: LGHNA and YSLEER. This CDR3 contains 16 residues. The CDR3 bases are TGCGCCAGCAGCCAAGACCCGGGACAGGGACCGTACGAGCAGTACTTC. This sequence encodes CASSQDPGQGPYEQYF.

This clonotype was counted between two and nine times. The J gene is TRBJ2-5, the V gene TRBV29-1, with D unclear. The CDR3 length is 13 residues. Between the trimmed V and J ends, which lost 1 base and 1 base, there was a span of 7 bases. The germline CDR1 and CDR2 sequences are SQVTM and ANQGSEA. The CDR3 spells CSVEGLAQETQYF. The DNA for the CDR3 is TGCAGCGTTGAAGGGCTGGCCCAAGAGACCCAGTACTTC. The full variable domain, completed using reference TRBV29-1 and TRBJ2-5, is SAVISQKPSRDICQRGTSLTIQCQVDSQVTMMFWYRQQPGQSLTLIATANQGSEATYESGFVIDKFPISRPNLTFSTLTVSNMSPEDSSIYLCSVEGLAQETQYFGPGTRLLVL.

The chain uses TRBV7-2 and TRBJ2-3; D is undetermined. This CDR3 comprises 12 residues. Trimming shortened V by 5 bases and J by 9 bases, and 12 bases separated the two germline ends. Germline V CDR1 and CDR2: SGHTA, FQGNSA. CDR3 in DNA: TGTGCCAGCAGCCCCCGCATCGGAACGCAGTATTTT. Its translation is CASSPRIGTQYF.

CDR3 protein: CASTLRLAGSTDTQYF. DNA of the CDR3: TGTGCCAGCACTCTGCGACTAGCGGGGAGCACAGATACGCAGTATTTT. The chain employs TRBV12-3 or TRBV12-4 and TRBJ2-3; 11 bases line up with TRBD2. V dropped 7 bases and J dropped 0; count of bases not matched to a gene: 6. The CDR3 runs to 16 residues.

V and J are TRBV9 and TRBJ2-2, with no clear D. V was trimmed by 3 bases and J by 1 base, leaving 10 bases between them. CDR1 and CDR2 from the germline V gene are SGDLS and YYNGEE. The length of the CDR3 is 15 residues. The DNA for the CDR3 is TGTGCCAGCAGCGGTCTCTTAGGGAACACCGGGGAGCTGTTTTTT. Translating it yields CASSGLLGNTGELFF. Full variable domain (missing parts from reference TRBV9 and TRBJ2-2): DSGVTQTPKHLITATGQRVTLRCSPRSGDLSVYWYQQSLDQGLQFLIQYYNGEERAKGNILERFSAQQFPDLHSELNLSSLELGDSALYFCASSGLLGNTGELFFGEGSRLTVL.

This clonotype was seen at least ten times. The V call is TRBV6-5, the J call TRBJ1-3; no clear D gene. With 4 bases removed from V and 4 bases from J, the gap between germline ends came to 5 bases. CDR1 is MNHEY and CDR2 is SVGAGI in the germline V gene. The CDR3 has 12 residues. This chain's CDR3 is CASSSGGNTIYF. The CDR3, as DNA: TGTGCCAGCAGTTCAGGAGGAAACACCATATATTTT.

This clonotype has more than one count but fewer than ten. The chain uses TRBV9 and TRBJ2-2; 9 bases map to TRBD1. The V segment lost 3 bases and the J segment 7 bases; nucleotides outside the gene matches: 13. The germline V gene encodes CDR1 SGDLS and CDR2 YYNGEE. This CDR3 region has 17 residues. Here the CDR3 DNA reads TGTGCCAGCAGCGCCCCCCCTTGGGACAGGGAAGACGGGGAGCTGTTTTTT. Translation gives CASSAPPWDREDGELFF.

There are a few counts of this clonotype. This rearrangement joins TRBV19 to TRBJ2-1; tentatively, D is TRBD1 (6 bases). The V end was cut by 3 bases, the J end by 6 bases, with 9 bases between. The germline CDR1 and CDR2 sequences are LNHDA and SQIVND (reference sequence). This CDR3 has 13 residues. The CDR3 region is CASSIGTFNEQFF. CDR3 coding DNA: TGTGCCAGTAGTATCGGGACATTCAATGAGCAGTTCTTC.

This clonotype has a handful of counts. The chain joins TRBV30 to TRBJ1-6; tentatively, D is TRBD1 (6 bases). This CDR3 comprises 15 residues. Per germline, CDR1 GTSNPN and CDR2 SVGIG (reference sequence). Between the trimmed V and J ends, which lost 0 bases and 7 bases, there was a span of 13 bases. Here the CDR3 reads CAWSVQQGRNSPLHF. As DNA, the CDR3 is TGTGCCTGGAGTGTACAGCAGGGGCGGAATTCACCCCTCCACTTT.

This clonotype was counted between two and nine times. The chain couples TRBV7-2 to TRBJ2-2; 7 bases match TRBD2. The V and J ends lost 4 bases and 6 bases, in that order; junction bases with no gene match: 14. Germline lookup yields CDR1 SGHTA and CDR2 FQGNSA. This CDR3 spans 17 amino acids. CDR3 bases: TGTGCCAGCAGCTACACCTATGGACTAGGGGTTCCCGGGGAGCTGTTTTTT. Translation: CASSYTYGLGVPGELFF.

This clonotype was counted a few times. This chain connects TRBV28 to TRBJ2-3, with a tentative D call TRBD2 (6 bases). The CDR3 extends over 14 amino acids. V was cut by 7 bases and J by 3 bases, with 14 bases left in between. The germline CDR1 and CDR2 sequences are MDHEN and SYDVKM. The CDR3 sequence: CASKGPGVTDTQYF. In DNA form, the CDR3 reads TGTGCCAGCAAAGGACCGGGGGTAACAGATACGCAGTATTTT.

The rearrangement joins TRBV2 to TRBJ2-5, with 11 bases identical to TRBD2. The CDR3 contains 16 residues. Trimming removed 7 bases from V and 5 bases from J; junction bases left unmatched: 12. Per the germline V gene, CDR1 is SNHLY and CDR2 is FYNNEI. Here the CDR3 reads CASTEDSGGAGETQYF. The CDR3 DNA follows: TGTGCCAGCACCGAGGATAGCGGGGGGGCTGGGGAGACCCAGTACTTC. The full variable domain, its missing parts supplied by reference TRBV2 and TRBJ2-5, is EPEVTQTPSHQVTQMGQEVILRCVPISNHLYFYWYRQILGQKVEFLVSFYNNEISEKSEIFDDQFSVERPDGSNFTLKIRSTKLEDSAMYFCASTEDSGGAGETQYFGPGTRLLVL.

This clonotype was counted a few times. The CDR3 bases are TGTGCCAGCACCGCGAGCGATGGACCCTCGAGCACAGATACGCAGTATTTT. It encodes CASTASDGPSSTDTQYF. The gene calls are TRBV5-6 and TRBJ2-3; no clear D. V gave up 6 bases and J gave up 0 bases, with 20 bases separating them. The CDR3 length is 17 residues. CDR1 is SGHDT and CDR2 is YYEEEE in the germline V gene.

The V and J genes are TRBV10-3 and TRBJ1-1, with D possibly matching TRBD1 (5 bases). This CDR3 spans 14 amino acids. V was pared by 2 bases and J by 4 bases, with 11 bases between. Germline loops: CDR1 ENHRY, CDR2 SYGVKD. The CDR3 DNA reads TGTGCCATCAGTGAGGGCCAGGGAAGCACTGAAGCTTTCTTT. Encoded protein: CAISEGQGSTEAFF.

Only a few counts were recorded for this clonotype. The chain has TRBV7-8 and TRBJ2-2, with 8 bases lining up with TRBD1. Per the germline V gene, CDR1 is SGHVS and CDR2 is FQNEAQ. Trimming cost V 6 bases and J 5 bases; bases outside gene matches: 5. This CDR3 has 14 residues. The CDR3 here is CASRPRTGTGELFF. DNA of the CDR3: TGTGCCAGCAGACCCAGGACAGGGACCGGGGAGCTGTTTTTT.

This clonotype was counted many times. The chain couples TRBV29-1 to TRBJ2-2, with D possibly matching TRBD1 (7 bases). Looked up from germline, CDR1 is SQVTM and CDR2 is ANQGSEA. The CDR3 extends over 16 amino acids. V was pared by 6 bases and J by 5 bases, with 22 bases between. The CDR3 region has the DNA TGCAGCGTACTGGCTGGGGGGACAGAGCTAACCGGGGAGCTGTTTTTT. Encoded protein: CSVLAGGTELTGELFF.

V gene TRBV20-1 combines with J gene TRBJ2-7, with TRBD1 matching over 8 bases. The CDR3 spans 14 residues. V shed 2 bases and J 2 bases; nucleotides not matched to a gene: 5. From germline, CDR1 is DFQATT and CDR2 SNEGSKA (reference sequence). The DNA for the CDR3 is TGCAGTGCTAGAACGGGACAGGCAACCTACGAGCAGTACTTC. Its protein is CSARTGQATYEQYF.

The rearrangement uses TRBV20-1 and TRBJ1-1; perhaps TRBD1 as D (6 bases). Germline values: CDR1 DFQATT, CDR2 SNEGSKA (reference sequence). V gave up 6 bases and J gave up 2 bases, with 13 bases separating them. This CDR3 spans 13 amino acids. CDR3 nucleotide sequence: TGCAGTGCGGATACACAGGGAAACACTGAAGCTTTCTTT. It codes for CSADTQGNTEAFF.